Presented here are 26 T cell receptor beta chains from one specimen sequenced in a study of a mutant IDH1 vaccine in newly diagnosed glioma. Sample time point: week 5, during vaccination. The vaccine gave 300 ug of a 20-mer mutant IDH1 peptide subcutaneously per dose. Assay used: immunoSEQ multiplex PCR; TCRdb lists only in-frame clones, some missing. The table has over 9,000 clones, around 87% seen once. The antigens for these receptors are not known. This sample comprised PBMCs, obtained from a glioma patient whose treatment included an IDH1 peptide vaccine. The receptors were sampled from a woman aged 40 to 55 with glioma. Some clones in this sample may be carry-over from other donors' samples.

This clone was seen just once. The rearrangement links TRBV25-1 to TRBJ2-2; TRBD2 agrees at 8 bases. Germline V CDR1 and CDR2: MGHDK, SYGVNS. The CDR3 is 15 residues long. V was clipped by 5 bases and J by 4 bases; unmatched bases: 6. CDR3 sequence (DNA): TGTGCCAGCAGTCAATCGCGGGAGGTCACCGGGGAGCTGTTTTTT. Encoded protein: CASSQSREVTGELFF.

V is TRBV5-1 and J is TRBJ1-1; D ambiguous. This CDR3 is built from 12 residues. With 8 bases removed from V and 0 bases from J, the gap between germline ends came to 8 bases. Germline loops: CDR1 SGHRS, CDR2 YFSETQ. CDR3 amino acids: CASRTLNTEAFF. DNA for the CDR3: TGCGCCAGTAGAACATTGAACACTGAAGCTTTCTTT.

The V and J genes are TRBV18 and TRBJ1-1; TRBD1 matches 11 bases. The germline gives CDR1 KGHSH, CDR2 LQKENI. The length of the CDR3 is 16 residues. The V segment lost 4 bases and the J segment 5 bases; nucleotides outside the gene matches: 9. The DNA of the CDR3 is TGTGCCAGCTCACAAGGACAGGGGGCGCAGGTAACTGAAGCTTTCTTT. This sequence encodes CASSQGQGAQVTEAFF. The entire variable domain, with the rest obtained from reference TRBV18 and TRBJ1-1, is as follows: NAGVMQNPRHLVRRRGQEARLRCSPMKGHSHVYWYRQLPEEGLKFMVYLQKENIIDESGMPKERFSAEFPKEGPSILRIQQVVRGDSAAYFCASSQGQGAQVTEAFFGQGTRLTVV.

V and J are TRBV19 and TRBJ2-1; TRBD2 matches at 7 bases. Losses at the gene ends were 5 bases for V and 4 bases for J; bases not matched to a gene: 11. This CDR3 has 16 residues. CDR1 and CDR2 from the germline V gene are LNHDA and SQIVND (reference sequence). The CDR3 bases are TGTGCCAGTAGTCCGCCTCTAGCGGCCCTGTACAATGAGCAGTTCTTC. It specifies CASSPPLAALYNEQFF.

By share of the sample, this clone is medium-sized. This chain connects TRBV4-1 to TRBJ1-1, with D perhaps matching TRBD1 (5 bases). Germline-derived CDR1 and CDR2 are MGHRA and YSYEKL. This CDR3 is 14 amino acids long. Trimming took 7 bases from V and 4 from J, leaving 16 bases between them. The CDR3 DNA reads as TGCGCCAGCACCGAAGGGACCAGCCTCACTGAAGCTTTCTTT. This translates into CASTEGTSLTEAFF.

The chain couples TRBV9 to TRBJ2-1, with D perhaps TRBD2 (6 bases). The length of the CDR3 is 15 residues. The ends were cut back, 0 bases at V and 4 bases at J, with 11 bases in the middle. Germline CDR1 reads SGDLS; CDR2 reads YYNGEE. CDR3 protein: CASSVVGREYNEQFF. DNA for the CDR3: TGTGCCAGCAGCGTAGTAGGGCGGGAATACAATGAGCAGTTCTTC. Looking up the rest from reference TRBV9 and TRBJ2-1 gives the full variable domain: DSGVTQTPKHLITATGQRVTLRCSPRSGDLSVYWYQQSLDQGLQFLIQYYNGEERAKGNILERFSAQQFPDLHSELNLSSLELGDSALYFCASSVVGREYNEQFFGPGTRLTVL.

This chain joins TRBV27 and TRBJ2-7; tentative D call: TRBD2 (6 bases). The CDR3 is made up of 15 amino acids. Trimming stripped 5 bases from V and 5 bases from J, with 19 bases between. Germline lookup yields CDR1 MNHEY and CDR2 SMNVEV (reference sequence). The CDR3 protein is CASSPSPTRNDEQYF. The DNA for the CDR3 is TGTGCCAGCAGTCCTTCCCCGACTAGAAACGACGAGCAGTACTTC.

The rearrangement uses TRBV2 and TRBJ1-2; weak D call: TRBD1 (5 bases). V was pared by 4 bases and J by 4 bases, with 10 bases between. The CDR3 sequence is 13 residues long. Germline V CDR1 and CDR2: SNHLY, FYNNEI. Here the CDR3 reads CASSADSSYGYTF. The CDR3 region has the DNA TGTGCCAGCAGTGCAGACAGTTCCTATGGCTACACCTTC.

This chain connects TRBV18 to TRBJ2-5; D not certain. Trimming took off 2 bases at V and 0 bases at J, with 7 bases between the two ends. There are 14 residues in the CDR3. Per germline, CDR1 KGHSH and CDR2 LQKENI. The DNA of the CDR3 is TGTGCCAGCTCACCATTTGGGTACCAAGAGACCCAGTACTTC. Translated, it gives CASSPFGYQETQYF.

This clone was observed a few times. The rearrangement joins TRBV18 to TRBJ1-5, with D unresolved. This CDR3 region has 14 residues. CDR1 and CDR2 (germline): KGHSH, LQKENI. Deletions cut 6 bases from V and 5 bases from J, with 14 bases between. CDR3 loop: CASSQIRSDQPQHF. As DNA, the CDR3 is TGTGCCAGCTCCCAGATAAGAAGTGATCAGCCCCAGCATTTT.

V gene TRBV27 combines with J gene TRBJ1-5; a weak D match, TRBD1 (5 bases). Per germline, CDR1 MNHEY and CDR2 SMNVEV (reference sequence). The CDR3 runs to 13 residues. Deletions cut 4 bases from V and 1 base from J, with 5 bases between. CDR3 loop: CASSWDSNQPQHF. The CDR3 bases are TGTGCCAGCAGTTGGGACAGCAATCAGCCCCAGCATTTT.

The V call is TRBV30, the J call TRBJ2-2, with TRBD2 identical over 15 bases. Germline V gives CDR1 GTSNPN, CDR2 SVGIG (reference sequence). V lost 1 base, J lost 4 bases, and 19 bases stayed unmatched. CDR3 length: 22 residues. The CDR3 here is CAWSGTRTSGRALYTVTGELFF. The CDR3 DNA reads TGTGCCTGGAGTGGGACTCGGACTAGCGGGAGGGCCTTGTATACGGTCACCGGGGAGCTGTTTTTT.

V and J are TRBV25-1 and TRBJ2-5; 7 nucleotides align to TRBD2. CDR3 length: 15 amino acids. J lost 1 base, V lost 8 bases, and 10 bases had no gene match. Germline values: CDR1 MGHDK, CDR2 SYGVNS. CDR3 loop: CASEPGGAPQETQYF. The CDR3 bases are TGTGCCAGCGAACCGGGAGGAGCTCCCCAAGAGACCCAGTACTTC.

The chain recombines TRBV19 with TRBJ2-1; D is unclear. The CDR3 covers 11 residues. Trimming pared 10 bases from V and 3 bases from J, leaving 7 bases between. The germline gives CDR1 LNHDA, CDR2 SQIVND (reference sequence). For the CDR3, the DNA is TGTGCCACCAAACGCTACAATGAGCAGTTCTTC. This encodes CATKRYNEQFF.

The chain recombines TRBV30 with TRBJ1-4, with 11 bases matching TRBD1. The V gene end was trimmed by 0 bases and the J gene end by 8 bases; junction bases not matched to a gene: 5. There are 15 residues in the CDR3. Germline-derived CDR1 and CDR2 are GTSNPN and SVGIG (reference sequence). The CDR3 loop is CAWSVWTGGAEKLFF. CDR3 DNA: TGTGCCTGGAGTGTGTGGACAGGGGGCGCCGAAAAACTGTTTTTT.

The chain uses TRBV5-1 and TRBJ2-7, with D perhaps matching TRBD2 (6 bases). The V and J ends lost 7 bases and 5 bases respectively, with 25 bases between them. Germline CDR1 and CDR2: SGHRS and YFSETQ. This CDR3 comprises 16 residues. CDR3 protein: CASAPVALGGNHEQYF. DNA of the CDR3: TGCGCCAGCGCTCCCGTCGCATTAGGCGGGAACCACGAGCAGTACTTC.

The gene calls are TRBV7-9 and TRBJ2-1, with 9 bases identical to TRBD2. Germline lookup yields CDR1 SEHNR and CDR2 FQNEAQ (reference sequence). V was clipped by 0 bases and J by 9 bases; unmatched bases: 9. There are 16 residues in the CDR3. CDR3 sequence (DNA): TGTGCCAGCAGCTTAGCGCACCACGGACTAGCGTTTGAGCAGTTCTTC. It specifies CASSLAHHGLAFEQFF. The variable domain in full, with the rest retrieved from reference TRBV7-9 and TRBJ2-1, is DTGVSQNPRHKITKRGQNVTFRCDPISEHNRLYWYRQTLGQGPEFLTYFQNEAQLEKSRLLSDRFSAERPKGSFSTLEIQRTEQGDSAMYLCASSLAHHGLAFEQFFGPGTRLTVL.

The genes are TRBV11-2 and TRBJ2-2; 14 bases are a match to TRBD2. With V trimmed by 5 bases and J by 6 bases, 8 bases remained unmatched. Germline CDR1 reads SGHAT; CDR2 reads FQNNGV. The CDR3 covers 17 residues. The CDR3, as DNA: TGTGCCAGCAGCCGGGGACTAGCGGGGGCTAAAGCCGGGGAGCTGTTTTTT. Translated, it gives CASSRGLAGAKAGELFF.

This clone has more than one count but fewer than ten. The chain couples TRBV9 to TRBJ1-1, with 9 bases fitting TRBD1. V was clipped by 2 bases and J by 8 bases; unmatched bases: 7. The CDR3 spans 14 residues. CDR1 SGDLS and CDR2 YYNGEE come from the germline V gene. Written as DNA, the CDR3 is TGTGCCAGCAGCGTGACACCACAGGGGGCGGAAGCTTTCTTT. Encoded protein: CASSVTPQGAEAFF.

This chain connects TRBV14 to TRBJ2-7; D is ambiguous. This CDR3 comprises 12 residues. Germline V lookup: CDR1 SGHDN, CDR2 FVKESK. V gave up 1 base and J gave up 6 bases, with 7 bases separating them. CDR3: CASSQVHPEQYF. The CDR3 DNA sequence: TGTGCCAGCAGCCAAGTACACCCCGAGCAGTACTTC.

This rearrangement joins TRBV6-5 to TRBJ1-1; possible D gene TRBD1, 5 bases. The ends were cut back, 0 bases at V and 8 bases at J, with 7 bases in the middle. Looked up from germline, CDR1 is MNHEY and CDR2 is SVGAGI. CDR3 size: 12 residues. The CDR3 reads CASSYSGAEAFF. DNA of the CDR3: TGTGCCAGCAGTTACTCCGGGGCAGAAGCTTTCTTT.

The chain joins TRBV11-2 to TRBJ2-1; 13 nucleotides line up with TRBD2. The germline V gene encodes CDR1 SGHAT and CDR2 FQNNGV. The CDR3 runs 18 residues. The trim removed 5 bases at V and 4 bases at J, leaving 11 bases unmatched. CDR3 amino acids: CASSLTGLTSGGYNEQFF. For the CDR3, the DNA is TGTGCCAGCAGCCTCACTGGTTTGACTAGCGGGGGGTACAATGAGCAGTTCTTC.

The chain carries TRBV6-6 and TRBJ2-3, with 9 bases identical to TRBD1. CDR1 is MNHNY and CDR2 is SVGAGI in the germline V gene (reference sequence). This CDR3 spans 15 amino acids. The V segment lost 2 bases and the J segment 2 bases; nucleotides outside the gene matches: 2. CDR3 nucleotides: TGTGCCAGCAGTTACGGGACAGGGTTCACAGATACGCAGTATTTT. Its translation is CASSYGTGFTDTQYF.

This chain connects TRBV27 to TRBJ2-2; 8 nucleotides align to TRBD1. Germline loops: CDR1 MNHEY, CDR2 SMNVEV (reference sequence). CDR3 length: 18 amino acids. Germline trimming cut 4 bases from V and 7 bases from J; bases unmatched to any gene: 17. The DNA of the CDR3 is TGTGCCAGCAGTTCAAACTTAGTAGGCAGGGGGCATGGCGGGGAGCTGTTTTTT. It is translated as CASSSNLVGRGHGGELFF.

This clone occurred a few times. The chain employs TRBV4-2 and TRBJ1-1; unclear D gene. The CDR3 has 16 residues. Germline CDR1 reads LGHNA; CDR2 reads YNFKEQ. V was shortened by 0 bases and J by 7 bases, with 18 bases between the two germline ends. CDR3 protein: CASSQERRVSTDEAFF. DNA of the CDR3: TGTGCCAGCAGCCAAGAAAGAAGGGTATCGACGGATGAAGCTTTCTTT.

The J gene is TRBJ2-7, the V gene TRBV14; D not resolved. The CDR3 is 12 amino acids. Deletions cut 6 bases from V and 1 base from J, with 7 bases between. The germline V gene has CDR1 SGHDN and CDR2 FVKESK. The CDR3 is CASSPGSYEQYF. Here the CDR3 DNA reads TGTGCCAGCAGTCCCGGGTCCTACGAGCAGTACTTC.